A single sample is the source of the 32 T cell receptor beta chains below, sequenced in a study of T-cell memory formation after mild COVID-19. TCRdb re-analysed the 5' RACE reads in MiXCR, keeping a single row per CDR3 protein. The sample carries under 350,000 distinct CDR3 sequences, about 16% recorded once. Specimen: PBMCs or a T cell subset sorted from them (not recorded which). These receptors came from a man younger than 30 who had mild COVID-19 (a few samples of this study predate the infection). Cell type and time point are not known.

This clonotype showed up many times. This chain's CDR3 is CASSLANSITGELFF. Written as DNA, the CDR3 is TGTGCCAGCAGCTTAGCTAACAGTATCACCGGGGAGCTGTTTTTT. This chain connects TRBV7-2 to TRBJ2-2; no firm D call. Germline CDR1 and CDR2: SGHTA and FQGNSA. Trimming took 0 bases from V and 4 from J, leaving 9 bases between them. The CDR3 consists of 15 residues.

There are a few counts of this clonotype. The chain has TRBV18 and TRBJ1-6; D not resolved. Germline CDR1 KGHSH, CDR2 LQKENI. The V and J ends lost 4 bases and 7 bases respectively, with 17 bases between them. This CDR3 is 16 amino acids long. The CDR3 sequence is CASSLFGDVGNSPLHF. Here the CDR3 DNA reads TGTGCCAGCTCACTTTTCGGGGATGTAGGGAATTCACCCCTCCACTTT.

J is TRBJ1-3 and V is TRBV6-6; D may be TRBD1 (5 bases). Germline CDR1 is MNHNY and CDR2 is SVGAGI (reference sequence). Trimming left V 0 bases short and J 0 bases short, with 15 bases between. There are 18 residues in the CDR3. CDR3 sequence reads: CASSYSSPGSRSGNTIYF. The CDR3 DNA is TGTGCCAGCAGTTACTCCTCCCCAGGGAGCCGCTCTGGAAACACCATATATTTT.

This clonotype has just a few counts. The chain recombines TRBV12-3 or TRBV12-4 with TRBJ2-3, with unresolved D. The CDR3 is made up of 14 amino acids. V gave up 2 bases and J gave up 6 bases, with 12 bases separating them. CDR3 sequence (DNA): TGTGCCAGCAGTTTATCGACAAGCCCCGATACGCAGTATTTT. Translated, it gives CASSLSTSPDTQYF.

This clonotype was counted between two and nine times. The chain couples TRBV27 to TRBJ2-3; 7 bases map to TRBD1. This CDR3 region has 14 residues. With 1 base clipped from V and 4 bases from J, the junction kept 2 bases outside the gene matches. Germline lookup yields CDR1 MNHEY and CDR2 SMNVEV (reference sequence). The CDR3 nucleotides are TGTGCCAGCAGTTTATTCCAGGGGGCAGATACGCAGTATTTT. This translates into CASSLFQGADTQYF.

V gene TRBV5-6 combines with J gene TRBJ2-1; D possibly corresponds to TRBD2 (5 bases). The germline V gene has CDR1 SGHDT and CDR2 YYEEEE. Between the trimmed V and J ends, which lost 1 base and 7 bases, there was a span of 15 bases. CDR3 length: 15 residues. The CDR3 region has the DNA TGTGCCAGCAGCTTGCGAAGCGGCCAAGGGAATGAGCAGTTCTTC. It translates to CASSLRSGQGNEQFF.

The chain links TRBV5-6 to TRBJ2-3; maybe TRBD2 (6 bases). The CDR3 is made up of 15 amino acids. With 0 bases removed from V and 4 bases from J, the gap between germline ends came to 12 bases. Looked up from germline, CDR1 is SGHDT and CDR2 is YYEEEE. The chain's CDR3 is CASSLDQGGSDTQYF. Here the CDR3 DNA reads TGTGCCAGCAGCTTGGACCAGGGAGGTTCAGATACGCAGTATTTT.

This clonotype came up a few times. This chain connects TRBV5-1 to TRBJ2-2, with D possibly TRBD1 on 5 matching bases. CDR1 and CDR2 from the germline V gene are SGHRS and YFSETQ. The CDR3 contains 15 residues. V was pared by 2 bases and J by 4 bases, with 12 bases between. The CDR3 is CASSFTRVGTGELFF. The CDR3 DNA sequence: TGCGCCAGCAGCTTTACCAGGGTTGGCACCGGGGAGCTGTTTTTT.

The chain employs TRBV5-6 and TRBJ1-2, with 7 positions matching TRBD1. CDR1 is SGHDT, CDR2 YYEEEE, per germline. V trimming: 0 bases; J trimming: 4 bases; junction bases outside the gene matches: 12. The CDR3 spans 17 residues. This CDR3 is CASSLERTGFTSYGYTF. CDR3 bases: TGTGCCAGCAGCTTGGAGCGGACAGGTTTCACCTCCTATGGCTACACCTTC.

In its sample, this clonotype was seen a few times. V gene TRBV5-1 combines with J gene TRBJ2-4; 8 positions agree with TRBD1. The germline CDR1 and CDR2 sequences are SGHRS and YFSETQ. The ends lost 4 bases at V and 0 bases at J; junction bases unmatched: 6. CDR3 length: 16 residues. The CDR3 region is CASSAGQGLAKNIQYF. The CDR3 DNA sequence: TGCGCCAGCAGCGCCGGACAGGGTCTAGCCAAAAACATTCAGTACTTC.

There are a few counts of this clonotype. J is TRBJ1-3 and V is TRBV5-8; no clear D. V was clipped by 6 bases and J by 5 bases, with 15 bases between them. The CDR3 spans 14 residues. The germline V gene encodes CDR1 SGHTS and CDR2 YDEGEE. CDR3 bases: TGTGCCAGCAAGATGGCCGAGGGCCGAAACACCATATATTTT. Translation: CASKMAEGRNTIYF.

This clonotype was detected a few times. V gene TRBV6-1 combines with J gene TRBJ2-1; 7 nucleotides line up with TRBD1. The germline V gene has CDR1 MNHNS and CDR2 SASEGT. Germline trimming cut 4 bases from V and 0 bases from J; bases unmatched to any gene: 12. The CDR3 extends over 18 amino acids. This CDR3 is CASSAIPGQRSSYNEQFF. CDR3 nucleotide sequence: TGTGCCAGCAGTGCTATACCGGGACAGCGATCCTCCTACAATGAGCAGTTCTTC.

This clonotype was observed a handful of times. The genes are TRBV6-2 or TRBV6-3 and TRBJ2-7; 8 bases map to TRBD1. Germline-derived CDR1 and CDR2 are MNHEY and SVGEGT. The ends lost 2 bases at V and 0 bases at J; junction bases unmatched: 6. CDR3 length: 16 residues. The CDR3 region has the DNA TGTGCCAGCAGTTACGTCGGCCAGGGGGCCTCCTACGAGCAGTACGTC. This gives the protein CASSYVGQGASYEQYV.

The sample holds a few counts of this clonotype. The chain has TRBV10-3 and TRBJ2-5, with a weak D call TRBD2 (6 bases). V was cut by 0 bases and J by 4 bases, with 9 bases left in between. This CDR3 is 14 amino acids long. CDR1 and CDR2 from the germline V gene are ENHRY and SYGVKD. CDR3 residues: CAISESGGVETQYF. The CDR3 DNA reads as TGTGCCATCAGTGAGTCTGGCGGGGTAGAGACCCAGTACTTC.

The rearrangement links TRBV27 to TRBJ2-1; D is possibly TRBD1 (6 bases). The CDR3 contains 12 residues. V was trimmed by 7 bases and J by 7 bases, leaving 11 bases between them. In germline, CDR1 is MNHEY, CDR2 SMNVEV (reference sequence). CDR3 coding DNA: TGTGCCAGCACACAGGGATGGAATGAGCAGTTCTTC. It yields the protein CASTQGWNEQFF.

This clonotype was seen a few times. This chain joins TRBV4-3 and TRBJ1-1; 8 bases align to TRBD1. Germline loops: CDR1 LGHNA, CDR2 YSLEER. Trimming cost V 0 bases and J 11 bases; bases outside gene matches: 8. The CDR3 has 14 amino acids. The CDR3 nucleotides read TGCGCCAGCAGCCAAGAGCATCAGACAGGGGAGGCTTTCTTT. This encodes CASSQEHQTGEAFF.

This clonotype was picked up many times. The chain has TRBV6-5 and TRBJ1-1, with 7 bases fitting TRBD1. Germline V gene sequence: CDR1 MNHEY, CDR2 SVGAGI. Trimming at V came to 6 bases and at J to 1 base, leaving 17 bases not matched to a gene. There are 18 residues in the CDR3. CDR3 sequence reads: CASSTNAFTGAANTEAFF. CDR3 in DNA: TGTGCCAGCAGCACCAATGCGTTCACAGGGGCAGCGAACACTGAAGCTTTCTTT.

This rearrangement joins TRBV12-3 or TRBV12-4 to TRBJ1-4; 9 bases map to TRBD1. V lost 7 bases to trimming and J lost 5 bases; unmatched junction nucleotides: 8. This CDR3 is 15 amino acids long. The CDR3 sequence: CASTEEGTGNEKLFF. The CDR3 DNA follows: TGTGCCAGCACCGAAGAAGGGACAGGGAATGAAAAACTGTTTTTT.

The chain carries TRBV18 and TRBJ1-1; D call uncertain. Germline CDR1 reads KGHSH; CDR2 reads LQKENI. Trimming removed 0 bases at V and 9 bases at J, with 8 bases between. This CDR3 has 12 residues. CDR3 sequence: CASSPPASKAFF. The CDR3 DNA is TGTGCCAGCTCACCACCGGCGTCCAAAGCTTTCTTT.

Judged by abundance, this clonotype is medium-sized. The chain employs TRBV15 and TRBJ2-3; D is unclear. This CDR3 comprises 15 residues. Germline V gives CDR1 LNHNV, CDR2 YYDKDF (reference sequence). V was clipped by 0 bases and J by 2 bases, with 9 bases between them. The CDR3 loop reads CATSRDGRPTDTQYF. CDR3 DNA: TGTGCCACCAGCAGAGATGGACGCCCCACAGATACGCAGTATTTT.

This clonotype was recorded at least ten times. The CDR3 nucleotides read TGTGCCAGCAGTTTGCTTGGGGGACTCACAGATACGCAGTATTTT. Its protein is CASSLLGGLTDTQYF. This sequence joins TRBV12-3 or TRBV12-4 and TRBJ2-3; D possibly corresponds to TRBD2 (6 bases). This CDR3 has 15 residues. The ends were cut back, 3 bases at V and 2 bases at J, with 12 bases in the middle.

This clonotype was observed a handful of times. The J gene is TRBJ1-1, the V gene TRBV12-3 or TRBV12-4; possibly TRBD1 for D (5 bases). This CDR3 has 14 residues. V lost 1 base, J lost 3 bases, and 9 bases lay in between. CDR3 nucleotide sequence: TGTGCCAGCAGTTTAGTAGGGGTACACACTGAAGCTTTCTTT. Its translation is CASSLVGVHTEAFF.

The CDR3 DNA is TGTGCCAGCAGTCCCCAGGTTGAGCAGTTCTTC. Its translation is CASSPQVEQFF. The V call is TRBV6-2 or TRBV6-3, the J call TRBJ2-1; D unresolved. V dropped 5 bases and J dropped 9 bases, with 8 bases sitting between them. Germline CDR1 MNHEY, CDR2 SVGEGT. The CDR3 extends over 11 amino acids.

The chain recombines TRBV5-1 with TRBJ2-1; TRBD1 matches at 8 bases. The V gene's germline CDR1 is SGHRS and CDR2 YFSETQ. The ends lost 0 bases at V and 8 bases at J; junction bases unmatched: 10. The CDR3 contains 16 residues. CDR3 protein: CASSLGVGAGGDEQFF. CDR3 nucleotide sequence: TGCGCCAGCAGCTTGGGGGTTGGGGCAGGGGGCGATGAGCAGTTCTTC.

The CDR3 nucleotides are TGTGCCAGCAGCCAGGACAGCCGAGTCCCTCCCCCCACTGAAGCTTTCTTT. Amino acid sequence: CASSQDSRVPPPTEAFF. The chain links TRBV4-2 to TRBJ1-1; D is perhaps TRBD1 (6 bases). Trimming took off 3 bases at V and 4 bases at J, with 21 bases between the two ends. The length of the CDR3 is 17 residues. CDR1 and CDR2 from the germline V gene are LGHNA and YNFKEQ.

This clonotype was picked up a small number of times. The chain uses TRBV7-9 and TRBJ1-5; no clear D gene. The CDR3 has 16 residues. V shed 5 bases and J shed 2 bases, with 16 bases lying between them. The germline CDR1 and CDR2 sequences are SEHNR and FQNEAQ (reference sequence). CDR3 nucleotide sequence: TGTGCCAGCAGCCCGGTCCTAGGTTTGGGCAATCAGCCCCAGCATTTT. This gives the protein CASSPVLGLGNQPQHF.

This clonotype has ten or more counts. The V and J genes are TRBV7-2 and TRBJ2-1; 7 nucleotides agree with TRBD2. Looked up from germline, CDR1 is SGHTA and CDR2 is FQGNSA. CDR3 size: 13 residues. The junction had 15 bases not matched to a gene; V was cut back by 10 bases and J by 12 bases. The CDR3 reads CATRQRIAGGQFF. The CDR3 nucleotides are TGTGCCACCCGACAGAGAATAGCGGGTGGGCAGTTCTTC.

Only a few counts were recorded for this clonotype. J is TRBJ1-1 and V is TRBV6-5; tentative D call: TRBD1 (5 bases). This CDR3 is built from 16 residues. Trimming took off 1 base at V and 1 base at J, with 13 bases between the two ends. From germline, CDR1 is MNHEY and CDR2 SVGAGI. CDR3: CASSYYWRGRNTEAFF. The CDR3 nucleotides are TGTGCCAGCAGTTACTATTGGAGGGGTAGGAACACTGAAGCTTTCTTT.

The chain combines TRBV5-1 with TRBJ2-2; no definite D call. Trimming removed 4 bases from V and 9 bases from J, with 10 bases in between. This CDR3 has 12 amino acids. Germline V gene sequence: CDR1 SGHRS, CDR2 YFSETQ. The DNA for the CDR3 is TGCGCCAGCAGCCTGACTGTCCGGGAGCTGTTTTTT. It is translated as CASSLTVRELFF.

The table lists this clonotype with many counts. The chain uses TRBV7-2 and TRBJ2-6; D gene ambiguous. With 6 bases removed from V and 4 bases from J, the gap between germline ends came to 7 bases. The CDR3 covers 13 residues. CDR1 and CDR2 from the germline V gene are SGHTA and FQGNSA. This CDR3 is CASRFQGANVLTF. The CDR3 DNA follows: TGTGCCAGCAGATTTCAGGGGGCCAACGTCCTGACTTTC.

The CDR3 DNA reads as TGCGCCAGCAGCCCACTGAGGACAGGGGCTGGGGATACTGAAGCTTTCTTT. Translating it yields CASSPLRTGAGDTEAFF. V usage is TRBV5-1 and J usage is TRBJ1-1; TRBD1 matches 9 bases. Unmatched junction bases numbered 15, after V lost 4 bases and J lost 5 bases. Germline V CDR1 and CDR2: SGHRS, YFSETQ. The CDR3 covers 17 residues.

V gene TRBV21-1 combines with J gene TRBJ1-1; the DNA was not used to check the table's D call, TRBD1. TRBV21-1 is described as a pseudogene. CDR3 length: 15 amino acids. The chain's CDR3 is CASSPPRPLNTEAFF. CDR3 DNA sequence: TGTGCCAGCAGCCCCCCAAGGCCTCTGAACACTGAAGCTTTCTTT.